The present entry profiles one T cell receptor (beta chain) with its context. Its antigen remains unidentified. Libraries were prepared by immunoSEQ multiplex PCR; TCRdb keeps only in-frame clonotypes and omits some of them. This table holds around 73,000 clones, roughly nine tenths found once. These data come from a study of T cell responses to AZD1222 COVID-19 vaccine. Study-wide findings and caveats: Clonal diversity may have been underestimated in mostly white British donors. Increased Spike-specific TCR breadth and depth were observed after two AZD1222 doses. The reported proportion of spike-specific TCRs targeting unmutated variant regions was nearly half.

Second doses at about 4 or about 12 weeks were pooled. Per the germline V gene, CDR1 is SGHDN and CDR2 is FVKESK. Germline trimming cut 0 bases from V and 7 bases from J; bases unmatched to any gene: 5. The CDR3 extends over 16 amino acids. J is TRBJ1-4 and V is TRBV14; the match to TRBD1 covers 10 bases. This receptor was taken from an adult who received the AZD1222 COVID-19 vaccine. Sample: peripheral blood, taken 28 days after the second AZD1222 dose. DNA for the CDR3: TGTGCCAGCAGCCAAGATTGGACAGGGGGAGGTGAAAAACTGTTTTTT. Encoded protein: CASSQDWTGGGEKLFF.